This is a list of T cell receptor beta chains from one sample in a study of blood T cell repertoires in COVID-19. Sequencing was performed with immunoSEQ multiplex PCR; in TCRdb, only in-frame clones are kept and a portion is missing. The sample holds approximately 130,000 clones, just over 75% seen once. Sequenced sample: peripheral blood. The receptor set was obtained from a human donor in a cohort sampled during active COVID-19. Both conserved end residues are part of each CDR3. Size tells how often a clone was seen (once, few, many) or the class of an expanded clone, and some rows leave it out.

abundance	v_gene	len	j_gene	CDR3aa
NA	TRBV6-6	15	TRBJ1-2	CASSYRSGNNYGYTF
NA	TRBV25-1	12	TRBJ1-2	CASSEDRGSYTF
NA	TRBV5-6	15	TRBJ2-2	CASSSGPGRPGELFF
NA	TRBV6-5	13	TRBJ1-1	CASSYGDSTEAFF
NA	TRBV5-1	14	TRBJ1-6	CASSLVTGESPLHF
NA	TRBV6-6	16	TRBJ2-7	CASSSPPGQSSYEQYF
NA	TRBV5-1	15	TRBJ2-5	CASSWNSGGSGGQYF
few	TRBV5-6	15	TRBJ1-5	CASSARQNSNQPQHF
NA	TRBV5-1	16	TRBJ1-2	CASSLKIGLDNYGYTF
NA	TRBV5-5	17	TRBJ2-7	CASSLGRGTAGAYEQYF
NA	TRBV5-4	14	TRBJ2-2	CASSSKPDTGELFF
once	TRBV5-1	16	TRBJ2-3	CASSTGQGASTDTQYF
few	TRBV5-1	15	TRBJ1-5	CASRQTDTSNQPQHF
NA	TRBV6-1	14	TRBJ2-7	CASSEGEGGYEQYF
NA	TRBV5-1	15	TRBJ2-7	CASSLAQGSRYEQYF
NA	TRBV5-5	15	TRBJ2-6	CASSSDRVGANVLTF
NA	TRBV19	13	TRBJ2-4	CASRHGVGNIQYF
few	TRBV10-3	12	TRBJ2-5	CAIKGVEETQYF
NA	TRBV11-2	17	TRBJ2-1	CASSLAGLAGGHNEQFF
NA	TRBV24-1	13	TRBJ2-7	CATSEPTRYEQYF
NA	TRBV29-1	15	TRBJ2-1	CSVATSGGSYNEQFF
NA	TRBV9	14	TRBJ2-1	CASSSSTGYNEQFF
NA	TRBV5-6	14	TRBJ2-5	CASSSTGTEETQYF
few	TRBV2	14	TRBJ1-4	CASRTGALSEKLFF
few	TRBV7-9	16	TRBJ1-6	CASSPVFGTGVSPLHF
few	TRBV13	14	TRBJ2-7	CASSYPTGSYEQYF
NA	TRBV11-2	17	TRBJ2-7	CASSPLRRQGASYEQYF
NA	TRBV7-6	14	TRBJ2-7	CASSSLTGTYEQYF
NA	TRBV13	15	TRBJ1-1	CASSSRQETIREAFF
NA	TRBV7-8	17	TRBJ2-1	CASSLRGLWEGWGEQFF
few	TRBV11-3	12	TRBJ2-3	CASSLSGNTQYF
NA	TRBV27	13	TRBJ2-7	CASSLGQTYEQYF
NA	TRBV27	16	TRBJ1-1	CASSLYDVGGNTEAFF
NA	TRBV7-9	14	TRBJ1-3	CASSLDRVWNTIYF
NA	TRBV2	14	TRBJ2-1	CASSRTGAYNEQFF
few	TRBV5-1	13	TRBJ1-2	CASSPRTGYGYTF
NA	TRBV7-9	15	TRBJ1-6	CASSNRDRGYSPLHF
once	TRBV5-6	16	TRBJ1-2	CASSRGTGGSNYGYTF
NA	TRBV21-1	15	TRBJ2-2	CASSIGQGSTGELFF
NA	TRBV5-6	15	TRBJ2-7	CASSSVLDWDYEQYF
NA	TRBV24-1	18	TRBJ2-6	CATSDSGTGGAGANVLTF
NA	TRBV7-9	12	TRBJ2-7	CASSLTGYEQYF
NA	TRBV10-2	11	TRBJ1-2	CASSESSGYTF
NA	TRBV6-1	14	TRBJ2-5	CASSDLGQGETQYF
NA	TRBV19	15	TRBJ1-2	CASSIVGATTYGYTF
once	TRBV10-3	17	TRBJ1-6	CAISDGGVIGPNSPLHF
NA	TRBV7-8	14	TRBJ1-2	CASSQLGGNYGYTF
NA	TRBV15	15	TRBJ1-3	CATSREAHSGNTIYF
NA	TRBV3-1/TRBV3-2	13	TRBJ1-1	CASAGVRNTEAFF
NA	TRBV19	15	TRBJ2-1	CASTKTGGSYNEQFF
NA	TRBV7-8	16	TRBJ2-1	CASSLYRDRDLSKQFF
NA	TRBV6-5	15	TRBJ1-1	CASRSRTGADTEAFF
NA	TRBV29-1	12	TRBJ2-7	CSGGQSSYEQYF
many	TRBV2	15	TRBJ2-7	CASSVGLGGTYEQYF